The 31 T cell receptor beta chains below were found in one sample sequenced in a study of blood T cell repertoires in COVID-19. Using immunoSEQ multiplex PCR, the repertoire was profiled, and TCRdb retains in-frame clones only, with some absent. The data contain around 300,000 clones, approximately 85% of them seen just once; the ten biggest clones take up about 11%. What was sequenced was peripheral blood. The receptors here all came from a woman aged 70 to 79 with acute or convalescent COVID-19.

The chain is built from TRBV5-1 and TRBJ2-3; the D gene is possibly TRBD1 (6 bases). Trimming cost V 0 bases and J 3 bases, with 8 bases left between them. This CDR3 contains 14 residues. Germline V gene data show CDR1 as SGHRS and CDR2 as YFSETQ. The CDR3 DNA follows: TGCGCCAGCAGCTTGGGGACAGTGACAGATACGCAGTATTTT. The encoded protein is CASSLGTVTDTQYF.

This clone has only one observation. V is TRBV2 and J is TRBJ2-5; possibly TRBD2 for D (7 bases). This CDR3 contains 16 residues. Trimming shortened V by 8 bases and J by 2 bases, and 21 bases separated the two germline ends. Germline CDR1 SNHLY, CDR2 FYNNEI. CDR3 sequence (DNA): TGTGCCAGCGGGCAAGGGGGGGGGCGAAGGCAAGAGACCCAGTACTTC. Its protein is CASGQGGGRRQETQYF.

The J gene is TRBJ1-4, the V gene TRBV12-3 or TRBV12-4, with D perhaps TRBD1 (5 bases). Trimming took 9 bases from V and 0 from J, leaving 8 bases between them. CDR3 length: 13 residues. CDR3 sequence: CASGASTNEKLFF. The CDR3 DNA reads TGTGCCAGTGGGGCCTCAACTAATGAAAAACTGTTTTTT.

The rearrangement links TRBV2 to TRBJ2-5, with D perhaps matching TRBD2 (6 bases). This CDR3 has 12 amino acids. CDR1 is SNHLY and CDR2 is FYNNEI in the germline V gene. V dropped 4 bases and J dropped 7 bases, with 10 bases sitting between them. The CDR3 sequence: CASSGLDATQYF. The CDR3 nucleotides are TGTGCCAGCAGTGGACTAGACGCGACCCAGTACTTC.

This clone was seen a few times. J is TRBJ1-2 and V is TRBV7-6; D gene unclear. Trimming took off 1 base at V and 5 bases at J, with 8 bases between the two ends. CDR1 SGHVS and CDR2 FNYEAQ come from the germline V gene. There are 13 residues in the CDR3. CDR3 protein: CASSLVSGYGYTF. The CDR3 nucleotides are TGTGCCAGCAGCTTAGTGAGCGGTTATGGCTACACCTTC.

V usage is TRBV3-1 (or the pseudogene TRBV3-2) and J usage is TRBJ1-3; 7 bases map to TRBD1. The CDR3 extends over 15 amino acids. The germline CDR1 and CDR2 sequences are LGHDT and YNNKEL (reference sequence). J lost 0 bases, V lost 4 bases, and 3 bases had no gene match. Written as DNA, the CDR3 is TGTGCCAGCAGCCTACAGGGGAGCTCTGGAAACACCATATATTTT. It encodes CASSLQGSSGNTIYF.

This chain links TRBV3-1 (or the pseudogene TRBV3-2) with TRBJ2-2, with D perhaps matching TRBD1 (6 bases). Germline V gene sequence: CDR1 LGHDT, CDR2 YNNKEL (reference sequence). The CDR3 is made up of 18 amino acids. The V end lost 1 base, the J end lost 4 bases, and 19 bases lay between the germline ends. The CDR3 loop reads CASSQAGRGPAGTGELFF. The CDR3 region has the DNA TGTGCCAGCAGCCAAGCTGGCAGGGGACCCGCAGGCACCGGGGAGCTGTTTTTT.

The chain recombines TRBV6-2 or TRBV6-3 with TRBJ2-7; no clear D. The CDR3 loop spans 13 amino acids. V lost 0 bases and J 4 bases, leaving 7 bases between the germline ends. Germline lookup yields CDR1 MNHEY and CDR2 SVGEGT. The CDR3 reads CASSYSTLYEQYF. The CDR3 bases are TGTGCCAGCAGTTACTCGACTCTTTACGAGCAGTACTTC.

The V gene is TRBV5-1, the J gene TRBJ1-3; TRBD1 might be the D (5 bases). CDR1 and CDR2 (germline): SGHRS, YFSETQ. The CDR3 is 16 residues long. The V and J ends lost 4 bases and 0 bases respectively, with 14 bases between them. The CDR3 region has the DNA TGCGCCAGCAGCCCCCAGGGTCGAAGCTCTGGAAACACCATATATTTT. Translation: CASSPQGRSSGNTIYF.

The chain has TRBV6-5 and TRBJ2-7, with D perhaps TRBD2 (6 bases). Germline V CDR1 and CDR2: MNHEY, SVGAGI. This CDR3 is built from 15 residues. The V end lost 8 bases, the J end lost 2 bases, and 19 bases lay between the germline ends. In DNA, the CDR3 is TGTGCCAGCTCGGAGGGAGACACCTTAACCTACGAGCAGTACTTC. Translating gives CASSEGDTLTYEQYF.

The chain joins TRBV30 to TRBJ1-6; tentatively, D is TRBD1 (6 bases). Per germline, CDR1 GTSNPN and CDR2 SVGIG (reference sequence). Deletions cut 4 bases from V and 6 bases from J, with 16 bases between. The CDR3 is made up of 15 amino acids. In nucleotides, the CDR3 is TGTGCCTGGACTCGATCCGGGACATTTAATTCACCCCTCCACTTT. This sequence encodes CAWTRSGTFNSPLHF. Full variable domain (missing parts from reference TRBV30 and TRBJ1-6): SQTIHQWPATLVQPVGSPLSLECTVEGTSNPNLYWYRQAAGRGLQLLFYSVGIGQISSEVPQNLSASRPQDRQFILSSKKLLLSDSGFYLCAWTRSGTFNSPLHFGNGTRLTVT.

This chain links TRBV6-2 or TRBV6-3 with TRBJ2-5, with 8 positions matching TRBD1. With 2 bases clipped from V and 0 bases from J, the junction kept 8 bases outside the gene matches. The CDR3 extends over 17 amino acids. The V gene's germline CDR1 is MNHEY and CDR2 SVGEGT. CDR3 in DNA: TGTGCCAGCAGTTACCAGGGGGCTAGATTGTACCAAGAGACCCAGTACTTC. Translation gives CASSYQGARLYQETQYF.

The gene calls are TRBV14 and TRBJ1-2; no definite D call. The CDR3 runs 14 residues. V was pared by 2 bases and J by 3 bases, with 10 bases between. Germline V gives CDR1 SGHDN, CDR2 FVKESK. In DNA, the CDR3 is TGTGCCAGCAGCCAATCTGTGGGAGACTATGGCTACACCTTC. It yields the protein CASSQSVGDYGYTF.

The gene calls are TRBV6-6 and TRBJ2-6; D not certain. Germline CDR1 reads MNHNY; CDR2 reads SVGAGI (reference sequence). This CDR3 is built from 16 residues. Trimming left V 6 bases short and J 0 bases short, with 12 bases between. The CDR3 sequence: CASSPTPNSGANVLTF. Written as DNA, the CDR3 is TGTGCCAGCAGCCCAACACCGAACTCTGGGGCCAACGTCCTGACTTTC.

In its sample, this clone was seen once. The chain joins TRBV13 to TRBJ1-1, with 11 nucleotides matching TRBD1. CDR1 and CDR2 (germline): PRHDT, FYEKMQ (reference sequence). With 4 bases clipped from V and 1 base from J, the junction kept 2 bases outside the gene matches. The CDR3 length is 15 residues. The CDR3: CASSWDRGGNTEAFF. The CDR3 DNA reads TGTGCCAGCAGCTGGGACAGGGGGGGGAACACTGAAGCTTTCTTT.

J is TRBJ2-1 and V is TRBV5-1; maybe TRBD1 (6 bases). CDR3 length: 15 residues. In germline, CDR1 is SGHRS, CDR2 YFSETQ. V lost 4 bases and J lost 1, with 12 bases in between. In DNA, the CDR3 is TGCGCCAGCAGCCTTCTGACAGGTTCCTACAATGAGCAGTTCTTC. Amino acid sequence: CASSLLTGSYNEQFF.

The chain employs TRBV7-8 and TRBJ2-1; 9 nucleotides line up with TRBD2. The CDR3 contains 14 residues. CDR1 is SGHVS and CDR2 is FQNEAQ in the germline V gene. Trimming cost V 3 bases and J 8 bases; bases outside gene matches: 5. The CDR3 reads CASSFPGLADEQFF. CDR3 nucleotides: TGTGCCAGCAGCTTCCCGGGACTAGCCGATGAGCAGTTCTTC.

The chain couples TRBV11-3 to TRBJ1-1, with D unresolved. CDR1 and CDR2 (germline): SGHNT, YENEEA. The CDR3 consists of 13 residues. V gave up 6 bases and J gave up 3 bases, with 11 bases separating them. CDR3 nucleotide sequence: TGTGCCAGCAGTTCTAGGAGGGACACTGAAGCTTTCTTT. It yields the protein CASSSRRDTEAFF.

The chain employs TRBV3-1 (or the pseudogene TRBV3-2) and TRBJ2-7; D is uncertain. Germline loops: CDR1 LGHDT, CDR2 YNNKEL (reference sequence). The CDR3 spans 11 residues. Trimming removed 1 base from V and 5 bases from J, with 3 bases in between. Written as DNA, the CDR3 is TGTGCCAGCAGCCAAGGAGACGAGCAGTACTTC. It specifies CASSQGDEQYF.

V and J are TRBV5-1 and TRBJ2-1; no definite D call. The CDR3 is 12 residues long. The germline V and J ends were trimmed by 2 bases and 8 bases, with 8 bases remaining between them. Germline assignment: CDR1 SGHRS and CDR2 YFSETQ. The CDR3 is CASSFLLDEQFF. CDR3 bases: TGCGCCAGCAGCTTTCTTTTAGATGAGCAGTTCTTC.

This chain connects TRBV11-1 to TRBJ2-1; 7 bases are shared with TRBD2. Germline CDR1 reads SGHAT; CDR2 reads FQDESV (reference sequence). The CDR3 covers 16 residues. The trim removed 5 bases at V and 6 bases at J, leaving 13 bases unmatched. The CDR3 DNA is TGTGCCAGCAGCCCCCCCATGGCGCGGGGGAGCAATGAGCAGTTCTTC. Its protein product is CASSPPMARGSNEQFF.

The chain uses TRBV6-6 and TRBJ1-1, with D perhaps matching TRBD1 (5 bases). There are 12 residues in the CDR3. Trimming stripped 2 bases from V and 11 bases from J, with 12 bases between. Germline lookup yields CDR1 MNHNY and CDR2 SVGAGI (reference sequence). The CDR3 DNA reads TGTGCCAGCAGTTACGAAGGGGATAGGGCTTTCTTT. Residues: CASSYEGDRAFF.

As regards this clone: Other DNA sequences from this sample encode an identical CDR3 as well. The chain joins TRBV6-1 to TRBJ2-7; 9 nucleotides match TRBD1. Germline V gene sequence: CDR1 MNHNS, CDR2 SASEGT. J lost 2 bases, V lost 3 bases, and 2 bases had no gene match. The CDR3 is made up of 14 amino acids. CDR3 nucleotide sequence: TGTGCCAGCAGTGATACAGGGGGCCCCTACGAGCAGTACTTC. Residues: CASSDTGGPYEQYF.

The rearrangement links TRBV30 to TRBJ1-3; D call uncertain. The CDR3 has 12 amino acids. The V gene's germline CDR1 is GTSNPN and CDR2 SVGIG (reference sequence). V lost 0 bases to trimming and J lost 7 bases, with 7 bases between them. In DNA form, the CDR3 reads TGTGCCTGGAGTGTATCGGGGAACACCATATATTTT. Its translation: CAWSVSGNTIYF.

The chain uses TRBV15 and TRBJ2-3, with a possible D match to TRBD2 (6 bases). Between the trimmed V and J ends, which lost 3 bases and 4 bases, there was a span of 11 bases. CDR1 and CDR2 from the germline V gene are LNHNV and YYDKDF (reference sequence). The CDR3 is made up of 14 amino acids. The CDR3, as DNA: TGTGCCACCAGCAGGGGGGGAATTCCAGATACGCAGTATTTT. Translating it yields CATSRGGIPDTQYF.

The CDR3 sequence: CASEVMAGVPRLAFF. CDR3 DNA sequence: TGTGCCAGCGAGGTGATGGCGGGTGTTCCACGATTAGCTTTCTTT. V is TRBV6-5 and J is TRBJ1-1; unclear D gene. Germline assignment: CDR1 MNHEY and CDR2 SVGAGI. The CDR3 has 15 residues. The V gene lost 8 bases and the J gene lost 10 bases, with 26 bases spanning the gap.

V is TRBV18 and J is TRBJ1-5; D is perhaps TRBD1 (6 bases). Germline V lookup: CDR1 KGHSH, CDR2 LQKENI. The CDR3 totals 16 residues. The V end was cut by 5 bases, the J end by 4 bases, with 18 bases between. CDR3 in amino acids: CASSSRLIDRNQPQHF. CDR3 nucleotide sequence: TGTGCCAGCTCATCGCGTCTAATCGACAGGAATCAGCCCCAGCATTTT.

The chain joins TRBV9 to TRBJ2-3, with 9 bases fitting TRBD2. Trimming cost V 1 base and J 1 base; bases outside gene matches: 1. Germline CDR1 reads SGDLS; CDR2 reads YYNGEE. The CDR3 runs to 15 residues. The CDR3, as DNA: TGTGCCAGCAGCGTAAGCGGGGGGCGCACAGATACGCAGTATTTT. Encoded protein: CASSVSGGRTDTQYF. Variable domain in full (rest from reference TRBV9 and TRBJ2-3): DSGVTQTPKHLITATGQRVTLRCSPRSGDLSVYWYQQSLDQGLQFLIQYYNGEERAKGNILERFSAQQFPDLHSELNLSSLELGDSALYFCASSVSGGRTDTQYFGPGTRLTVL.

The CDR3 spells CASSDTGNEAFF. The DNA of the CDR3 is TGTGCCAGCAGCGATACGGGGAATGAAGCTTTCTTT. The gene calls are TRBV5-4 and TRBJ1-1; D unclear. Germline V gives CDR1 SGHNT, CDR2 YYREEE (reference sequence). The V gene lost 4 bases and the J gene lost 7 bases, with 11 bases spanning the gap. The CDR3 covers 12 residues.

The V call is TRBV2, the J call TRBJ1-2; TRBD1 matches at 7 bases. CDR1 and CDR2 (germline): SNHLY, FYNNEI. After removal of 4 bases from V and 2 bases from J, the junction contained 10 bases not matched to a gene. The CDR3 spans 16 residues. The CDR3 nucleotides read TGTGCCAGCAGTGTACGAACAGGGGATTCGAACTATGGCTACACCTTC. It specifies CASSVRTGDSNYGYTF.

CDR3 sequence (DNA): TGTGCCAGCAGTCGGACAGCTGGAAACACCATATATTTT. This sequence encodes CASSRTAGNTIYF. This chain connects TRBV12-3 or TRBV12-4 to TRBJ1-3; TRBD1 might be the D (6 bases). Trimming pared 5 bases from V and 2 bases from J, leaving 7 bases between. The CDR3 totals 13 residues.